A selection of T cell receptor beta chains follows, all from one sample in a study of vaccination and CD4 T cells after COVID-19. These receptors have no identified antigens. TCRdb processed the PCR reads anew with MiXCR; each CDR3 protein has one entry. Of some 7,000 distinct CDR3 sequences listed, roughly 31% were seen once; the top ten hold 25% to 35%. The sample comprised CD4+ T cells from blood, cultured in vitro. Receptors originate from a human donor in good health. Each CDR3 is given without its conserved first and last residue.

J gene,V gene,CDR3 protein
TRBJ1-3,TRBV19,ASSILGTYSGNTIY
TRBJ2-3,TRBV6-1,ASSTGMGLTSTDTQY
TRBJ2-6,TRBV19,ASKASTIWANVLT
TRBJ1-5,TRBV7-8,ASSLELPQPQH
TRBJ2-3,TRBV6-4,ASSETSGGTDTQY
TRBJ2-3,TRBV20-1,SAPLGASGTDTQY
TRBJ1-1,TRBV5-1,ASSTLPGGAGLHTEAF
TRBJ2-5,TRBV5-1,ASSLQTSGGETQY
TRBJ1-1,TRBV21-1,ASSREGFSEAF
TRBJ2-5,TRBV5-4,ASSRGTSGEETQY
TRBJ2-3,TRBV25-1,ASSVGSLDTQY
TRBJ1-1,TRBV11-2,ASSFGALNTEAF
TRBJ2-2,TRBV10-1,ASSRGQGVPLNTGELF
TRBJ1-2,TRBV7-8,ASSRGFAGHGYT